This T cell receptor (beta chain) was obtained from a study of cytomegalovirus exposure and HLA in healthy donors. Germline CDR1 reads LNHDA; CDR2 reads SQIVND (reference sequence). The CDR3 covers 12 residues. The ends were cut back, 10 bases at V and 4 bases at J, with 13 bases in the middle. This PCR relied on a set of 60 Vbeta primers and 13 Jbeta primers. TCRdb keeps only in-frame clones here, not all; method: immunoSEQ multiplex PCR. The sample lists some 170,000 clones, approximately 70% seen once, with about 4.7% in the top ten. The V call is TRBV19, the J call TRBJ1-2; weak D call: TRBD1 (5 bases). This sequence originates from a man between 18 and 29 years old in good health and CMV-seropositive. The material sequenced was PBMCs. CDR3 sequence (DNA): TGTGCCACCTCCCCCGGGGGCTATGGCTACACCTTC. Protein sequence: CATSPGGYGYTF.